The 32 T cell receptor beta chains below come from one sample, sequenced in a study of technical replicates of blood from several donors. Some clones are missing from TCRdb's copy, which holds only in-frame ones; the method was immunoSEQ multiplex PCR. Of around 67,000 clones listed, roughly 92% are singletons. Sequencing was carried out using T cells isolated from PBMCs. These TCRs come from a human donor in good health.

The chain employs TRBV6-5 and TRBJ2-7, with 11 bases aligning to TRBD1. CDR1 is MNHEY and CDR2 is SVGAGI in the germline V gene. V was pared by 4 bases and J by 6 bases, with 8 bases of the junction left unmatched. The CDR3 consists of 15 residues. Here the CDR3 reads CASSFGQGAFGEQYF. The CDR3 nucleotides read TGTGCCAGCAGTTTCGGACAGGGGGCGTTCGGCGAGCAGTACTTC.

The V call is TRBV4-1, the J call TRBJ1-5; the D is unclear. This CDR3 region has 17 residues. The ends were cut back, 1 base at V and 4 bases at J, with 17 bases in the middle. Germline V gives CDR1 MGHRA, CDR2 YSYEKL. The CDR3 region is CASSQVPLGGGNQPQHF. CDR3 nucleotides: TGCGCCAGCAGCCAAGTTCCCTTGGGCGGAGGTAATCAGCCCCAGCATTTT.

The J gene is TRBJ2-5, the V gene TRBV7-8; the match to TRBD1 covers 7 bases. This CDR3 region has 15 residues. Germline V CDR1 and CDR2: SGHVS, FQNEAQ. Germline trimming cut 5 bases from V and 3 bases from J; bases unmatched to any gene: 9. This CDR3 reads CASSRPRDREETQYF. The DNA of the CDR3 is TGTGCCAGCAGCCGCCCCCGGGACAGAGAAGAGACCCAGTACTTC.

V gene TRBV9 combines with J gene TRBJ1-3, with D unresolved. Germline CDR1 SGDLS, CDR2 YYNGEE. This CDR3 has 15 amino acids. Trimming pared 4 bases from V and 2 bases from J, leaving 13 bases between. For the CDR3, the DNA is TGTGCCAGCAGCCCGCGGGCCAGCGCTGGAAACACCATATATTTT. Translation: CASSPRASAGNTIYF. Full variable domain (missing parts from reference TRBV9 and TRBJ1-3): DSGVTQTPKHLITATGQRVTLRCSPRSGDLSVYWYQQSLDQGLQFLIQYYNGEERAKGNILERFSAQQFPDLHSELNLSSLELGDSALYFCASSPRASAGNTIYFGEGSWLTVV.

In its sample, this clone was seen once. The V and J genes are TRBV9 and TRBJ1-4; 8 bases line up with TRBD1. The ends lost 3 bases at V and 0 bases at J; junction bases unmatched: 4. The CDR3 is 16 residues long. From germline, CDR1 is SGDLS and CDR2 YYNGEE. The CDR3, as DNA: TGTGCCAGCAGCGAAACAGGGGGAGCAACTAATGAAAAACTGTTTTTT. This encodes CASSETGGATNEKLFF.

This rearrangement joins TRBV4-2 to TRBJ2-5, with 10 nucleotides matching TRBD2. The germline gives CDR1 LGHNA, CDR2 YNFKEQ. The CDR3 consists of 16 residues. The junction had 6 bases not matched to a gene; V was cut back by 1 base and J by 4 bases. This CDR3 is CASSQVLAGVLETQYF. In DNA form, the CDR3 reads TGTGCCAGCAGCCAAGTCCTAGCGGGAGTGCTAGAGACCCAGTACTTC.

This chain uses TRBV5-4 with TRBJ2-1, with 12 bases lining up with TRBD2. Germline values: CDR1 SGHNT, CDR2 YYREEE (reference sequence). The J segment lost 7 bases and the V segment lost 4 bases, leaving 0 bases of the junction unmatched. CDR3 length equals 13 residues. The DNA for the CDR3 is TGTGCCAGCAGCGGGACTAGCGGGAATGAGCAGTTCTTC. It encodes CASSGTSGNEQFF.

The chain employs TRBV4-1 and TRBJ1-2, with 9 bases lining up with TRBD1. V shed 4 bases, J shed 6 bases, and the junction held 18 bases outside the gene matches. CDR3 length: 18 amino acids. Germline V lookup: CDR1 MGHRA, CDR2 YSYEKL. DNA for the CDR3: TGCGCCAGCAGCCCCCCCAACCAACTCGGACAGGGGAGGGATGGCTACACCTTC. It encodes CASSPPNQLGQGRDGYTF.

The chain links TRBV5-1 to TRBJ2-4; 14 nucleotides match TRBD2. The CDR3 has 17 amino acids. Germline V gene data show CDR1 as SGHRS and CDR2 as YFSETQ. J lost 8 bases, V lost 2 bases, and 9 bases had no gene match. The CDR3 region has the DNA TGCGCCAGCAGCTTCGGGACTAGCGGGAGAGGACGGGACATTCAGTACTTC. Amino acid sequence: CASSFGTSGRGRDIQYF. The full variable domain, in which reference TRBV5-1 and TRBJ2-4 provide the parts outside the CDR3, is KAGVTQTPRYLIKTRGQQVTLSCSPISGHRSVSWYQQTPGQGLQFLFEYFSETQRNKGNFPGRFSGRQFSNSRSEMNVSTLELGDSALYLCASSFGTSGRGRDIQYFGAGTRLSVL.

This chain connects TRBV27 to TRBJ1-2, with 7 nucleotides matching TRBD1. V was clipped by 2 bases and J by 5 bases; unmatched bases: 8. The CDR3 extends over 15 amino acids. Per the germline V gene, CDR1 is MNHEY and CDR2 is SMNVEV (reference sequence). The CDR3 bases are TGTGCCAGCAGTTTAGGGGGCAGGGGGGAATATGGCTACACCTTC. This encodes CASSLGGRGEYGYTF.

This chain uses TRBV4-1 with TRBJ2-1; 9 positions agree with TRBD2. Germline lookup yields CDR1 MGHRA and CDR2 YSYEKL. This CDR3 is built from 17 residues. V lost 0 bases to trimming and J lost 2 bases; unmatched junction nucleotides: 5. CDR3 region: CASSQELAGTAYNEQFF. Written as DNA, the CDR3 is TGCGCCAGCAGCCAAGAGCTAGCGGGGACGGCCTACAATGAGCAGTTCTTC.

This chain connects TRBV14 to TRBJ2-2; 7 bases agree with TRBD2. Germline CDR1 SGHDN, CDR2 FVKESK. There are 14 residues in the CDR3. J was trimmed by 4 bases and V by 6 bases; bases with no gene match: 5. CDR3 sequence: CASSIAGATGELFF. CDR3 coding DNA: TGTGCCAGCAGTATAGCGGGTGCCACCGGGGAGCTGTTTTTT.

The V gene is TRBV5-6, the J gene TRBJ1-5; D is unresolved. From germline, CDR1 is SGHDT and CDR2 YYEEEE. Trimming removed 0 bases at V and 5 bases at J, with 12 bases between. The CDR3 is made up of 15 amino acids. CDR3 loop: CASSLGPPPHQPQHF. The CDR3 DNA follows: TGTGCCAGCAGCTTGGGGCCTCCTCCCCATCAGCCCCAGCATTTT.

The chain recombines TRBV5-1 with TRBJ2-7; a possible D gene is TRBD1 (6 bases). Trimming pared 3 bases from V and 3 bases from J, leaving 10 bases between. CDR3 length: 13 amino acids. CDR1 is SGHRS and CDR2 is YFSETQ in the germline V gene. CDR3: CASSWGHLYEQYF. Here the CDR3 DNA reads TGCGCCAGCAGCTGGGGACACCTCTACGAGCAGTACTTC.

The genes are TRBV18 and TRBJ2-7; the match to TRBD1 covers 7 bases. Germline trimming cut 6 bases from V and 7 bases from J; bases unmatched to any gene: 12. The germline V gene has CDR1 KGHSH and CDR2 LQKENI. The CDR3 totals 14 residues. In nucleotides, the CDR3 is TGTGCCAGCTCTCTTGGACAGGATCGGGGAGAGCAGTACTTC. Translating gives CASSLGQDRGEQYF. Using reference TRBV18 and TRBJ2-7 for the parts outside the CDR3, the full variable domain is NAGVMQNPRHLVRRRGQEARLRCSPMKGHSHVYWYRQLPEEGLKFMVYLQKENIIDESGMPKERFSAEFPKEGPSILRIQQVVRGDSAAYFCASSLGQDRGEQYFGPGTRLTVT.

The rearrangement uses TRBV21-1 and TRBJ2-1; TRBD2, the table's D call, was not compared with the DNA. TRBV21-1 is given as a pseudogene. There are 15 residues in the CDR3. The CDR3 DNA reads TGTGCCAGCAGCAAAGGAGGACTAGCGGGAGATGAGCAGTTCTTC. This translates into CASSKGGLAGDEQFF.

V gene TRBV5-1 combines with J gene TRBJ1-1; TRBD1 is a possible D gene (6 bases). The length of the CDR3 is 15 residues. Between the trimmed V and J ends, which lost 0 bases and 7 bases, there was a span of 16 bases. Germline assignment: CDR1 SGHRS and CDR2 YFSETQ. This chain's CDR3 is CASSLVFGTTFEAFF. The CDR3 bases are TGCGCCAGCAGCTTGGTTTTCGGGACAACCTTTGAAGCTTTCTTT.

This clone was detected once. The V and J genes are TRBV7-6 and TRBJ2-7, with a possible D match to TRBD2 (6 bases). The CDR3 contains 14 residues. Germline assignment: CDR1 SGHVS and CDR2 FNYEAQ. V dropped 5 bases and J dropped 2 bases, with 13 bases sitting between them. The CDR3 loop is CASSLGRGPYEQYF. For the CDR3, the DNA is TGTGCCAGCAGCCTGGGGCGGGGACCCTACGAGCAGTACTTC.

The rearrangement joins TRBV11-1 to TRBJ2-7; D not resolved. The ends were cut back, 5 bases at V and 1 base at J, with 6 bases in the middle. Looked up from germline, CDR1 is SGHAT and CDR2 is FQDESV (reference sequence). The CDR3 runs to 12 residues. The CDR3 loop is CASSRRSYEQYF. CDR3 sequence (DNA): TGTGCCAGCAGCCGCCGGTCCTACGAGCAGTACTTC.

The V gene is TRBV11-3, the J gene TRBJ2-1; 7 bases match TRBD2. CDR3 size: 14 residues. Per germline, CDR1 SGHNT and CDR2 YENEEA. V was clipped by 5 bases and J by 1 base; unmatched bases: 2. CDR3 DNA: TGTGCCAGCAGCCCGGGGGGATCCTACAATGAGCAGTTCTTC. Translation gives CASSPGGSYNEQFF.

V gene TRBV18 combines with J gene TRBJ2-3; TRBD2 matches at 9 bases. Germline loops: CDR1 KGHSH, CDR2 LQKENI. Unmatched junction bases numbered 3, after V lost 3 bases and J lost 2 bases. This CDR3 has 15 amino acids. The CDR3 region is CASSPSGSYTDTQYF. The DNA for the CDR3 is TGTGCCAGCTCACCTAGCGGGAGCTACACAGATACGCAGTATTTT.

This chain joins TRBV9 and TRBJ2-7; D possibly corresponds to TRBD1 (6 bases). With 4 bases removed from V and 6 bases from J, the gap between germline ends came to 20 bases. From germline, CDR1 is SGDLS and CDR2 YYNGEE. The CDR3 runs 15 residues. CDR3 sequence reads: CASSPRKGGASEQYF. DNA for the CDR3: TGTGCCAGCAGCCCCCGTAAAGGGGGAGCGAGCGAGCAGTACTTC.

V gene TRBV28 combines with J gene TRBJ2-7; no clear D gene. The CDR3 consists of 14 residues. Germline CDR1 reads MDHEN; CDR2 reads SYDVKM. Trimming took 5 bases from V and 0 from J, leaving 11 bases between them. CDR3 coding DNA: TGTGCCAGCAGTCAAATCACTACCTCCTACGAGCAGTACTTC. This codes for CASSQITTSYEQYF.

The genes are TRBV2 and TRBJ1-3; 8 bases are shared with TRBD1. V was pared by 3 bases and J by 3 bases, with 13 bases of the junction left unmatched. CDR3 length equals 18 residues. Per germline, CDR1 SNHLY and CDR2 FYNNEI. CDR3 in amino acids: CASSDLTGESGVGNTIYF. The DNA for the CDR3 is TGTGCCAGCAGTGACCTGACAGGGGAGTCTGGTGTTGGAAACACCATATATTTT.

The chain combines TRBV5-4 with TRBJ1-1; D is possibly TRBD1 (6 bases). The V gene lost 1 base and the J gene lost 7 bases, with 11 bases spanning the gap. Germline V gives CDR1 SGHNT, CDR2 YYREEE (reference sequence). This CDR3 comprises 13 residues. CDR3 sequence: CASSLPTGFEAFF. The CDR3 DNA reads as TGTGCCAGCAGCTTGCCTACAGGGTTTGAAGCTTTCTTT.

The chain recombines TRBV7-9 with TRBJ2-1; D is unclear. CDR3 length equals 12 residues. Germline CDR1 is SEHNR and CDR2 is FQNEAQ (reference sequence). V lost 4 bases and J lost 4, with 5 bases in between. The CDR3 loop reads CASSSRYNEQFF. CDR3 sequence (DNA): TGTGCCAGCAGCTCGCGGTACAATGAGCAGTTCTTC.

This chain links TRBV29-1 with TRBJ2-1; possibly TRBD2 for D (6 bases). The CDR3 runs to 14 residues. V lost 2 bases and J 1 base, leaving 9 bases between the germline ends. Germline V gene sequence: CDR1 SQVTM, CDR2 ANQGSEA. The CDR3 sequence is CSVESGTSYNEQFF. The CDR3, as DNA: TGCAGCGTTGAATCCGGGACTTCCTACAATGAGCAGTTCTTC.

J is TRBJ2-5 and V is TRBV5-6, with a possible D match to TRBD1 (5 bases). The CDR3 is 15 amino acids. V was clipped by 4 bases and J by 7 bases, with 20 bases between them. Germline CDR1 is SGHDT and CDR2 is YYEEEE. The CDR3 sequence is CASSRLSQAPVTQYF. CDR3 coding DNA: TGTGCCAGCAGCCGACTTTCACAGGCCCCCGTGACCCAGTACTTC. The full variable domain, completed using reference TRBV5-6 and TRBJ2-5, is DAGVTQSPTHLIKTRGQQVTLRCSPKSGHDTVSWYQQALGQGPQFIFQYYEEEERQRGNFPDRFSGHQFPNYSSELNVNALLLGDSALYLCASSRLSQAPVTQYFGPGTRLLVL.

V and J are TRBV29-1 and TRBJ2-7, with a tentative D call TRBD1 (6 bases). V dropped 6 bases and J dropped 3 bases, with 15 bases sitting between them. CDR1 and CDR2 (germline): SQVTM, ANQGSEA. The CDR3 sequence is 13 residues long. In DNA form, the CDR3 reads TGCAGCGTATACCTAAAGGACAGCTACGAGCAGTACTTC. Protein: CSVYLKDSYEQYF.

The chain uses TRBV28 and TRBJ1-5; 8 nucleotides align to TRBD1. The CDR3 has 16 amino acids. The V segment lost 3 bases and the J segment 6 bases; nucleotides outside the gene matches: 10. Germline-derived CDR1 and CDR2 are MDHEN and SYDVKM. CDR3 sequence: CASSFKQGALGQPQHF. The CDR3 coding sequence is TGTGCCAGCAGTTTTAAGCAGGGGGCGTTGGGTCAGCCCCAGCATTTT.

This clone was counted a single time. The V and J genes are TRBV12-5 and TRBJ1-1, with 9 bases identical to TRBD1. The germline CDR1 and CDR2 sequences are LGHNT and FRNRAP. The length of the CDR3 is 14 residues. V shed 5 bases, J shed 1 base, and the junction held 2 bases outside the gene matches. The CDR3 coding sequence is TGTGCTAGTGGTCCACAGGGGGCGAACACTGAAGCTTTCTTT. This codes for CASGPQGANTEAFF.

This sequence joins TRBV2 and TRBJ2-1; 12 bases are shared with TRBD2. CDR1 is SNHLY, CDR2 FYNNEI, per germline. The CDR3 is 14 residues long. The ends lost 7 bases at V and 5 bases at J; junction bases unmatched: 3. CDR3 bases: TGTGCCAGCAATGGACTAGCGGGAAACAATGAGCAGTTCTTC. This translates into CASNGLAGNNEQFF.